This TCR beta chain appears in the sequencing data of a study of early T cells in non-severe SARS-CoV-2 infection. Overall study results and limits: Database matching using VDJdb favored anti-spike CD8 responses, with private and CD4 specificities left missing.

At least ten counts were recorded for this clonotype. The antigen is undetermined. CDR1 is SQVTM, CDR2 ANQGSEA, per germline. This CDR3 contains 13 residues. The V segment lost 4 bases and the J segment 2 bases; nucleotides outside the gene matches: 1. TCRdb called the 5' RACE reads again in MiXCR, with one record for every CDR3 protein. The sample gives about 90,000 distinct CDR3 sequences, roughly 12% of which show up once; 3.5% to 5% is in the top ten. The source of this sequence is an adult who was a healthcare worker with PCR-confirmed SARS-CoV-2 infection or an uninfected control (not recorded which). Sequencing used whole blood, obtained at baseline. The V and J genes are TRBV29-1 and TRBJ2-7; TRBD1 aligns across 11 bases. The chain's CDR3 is CSVGGQGAYEQYF. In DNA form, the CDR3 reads TGCAGCGTTGGGGGACAGGGGGCCTACGAGCAGTACTTC.